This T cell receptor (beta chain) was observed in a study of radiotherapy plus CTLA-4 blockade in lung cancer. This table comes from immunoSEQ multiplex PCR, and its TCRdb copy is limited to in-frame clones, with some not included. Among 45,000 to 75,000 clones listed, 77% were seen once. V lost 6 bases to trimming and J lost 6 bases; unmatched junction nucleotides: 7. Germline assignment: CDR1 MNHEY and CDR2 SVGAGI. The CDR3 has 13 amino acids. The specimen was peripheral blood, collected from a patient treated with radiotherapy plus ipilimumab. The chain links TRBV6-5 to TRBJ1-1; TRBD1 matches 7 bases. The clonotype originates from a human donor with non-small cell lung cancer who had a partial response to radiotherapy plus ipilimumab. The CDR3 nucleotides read TGTGCCAGCAGATCGGACAGGCGTTCTGAAGCTTTCTTT. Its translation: CASRSDRRSEAFF.